The rows below give T cell receptor beta chains drawn from one sample of a study of T cell repertoires in cytomegalovirus infection. Via MiXCR, TCRdb re-called the reads, giving one row per CDR3 protein. Here the sample spans 110,000 to 150,000 distinct CDR3 sequences, about 6% being singletons. Sequenced input: PBMCs. These receptors were obtained from a human donor in good health (CMV status not recorded). Some clones in this sample may be carry-over from other donors' samples. CDR3s include the opening cysteine and the closing phenylalanine or tryptophan. Rows may omit the clone size; those that give it use once, few, many or a size class.

>many|TRBV20-1|TRBJ2-4
CSARETGAGNIQYF
>many|TRBV11-2|TRBJ1-1
CASSLDLGAGEAFF
>many|TRBV20-1|TRBJ2-5
CSAPRRGGGDQETQYF
>.|TRBV20-1|TRBJ2-5
CSARGSRETQYF
>many|TRBV5-4|TRBJ1-1
CASSPKSNTEAFF
>many|TRBV12-3/TRBV12-4|TRBJ1-6
CASSLGTGVFGSPLHF
>.|TRBV24-1|TRBJ2-5
CATSPGTGRETQYF
>many|TRBV7-2|TRBJ2-1
CASSLEVANNEQFF
>many|TRBV7-9|TRBJ1-2
CASAGVVNLYGYTF
>.|TRBV7-9|TRBJ1-5
CASSPLVGLNQPQHF
>many|TRBV7-7|TRBJ1-1
CASSPVRVIEAFF
>many|TRBV7-2|TRBJ2-7
CASSLGGILGEQYF
>many|TRBV7-8|TRBJ1-2
CASSTGQGYGYTF
>few|TRBV4-2|TRBJ2-5
CASSQDSSGETQYF
>many|TRBV28|TRBJ1-4
CASSPWGNLLHPEKLFF
>few|TRBV20-1|TRBJ1-3
CSARDTGQGQKNTIYF
>many|TRBV15|TRBJ2-1
CATSREGRVYNEQFF